Listed below are T cell receptor beta chains from one sample, sequenced in a study of cytomegalovirus exposure and HLA in healthy donors. Sequencing used immunoSEQ multiplex PCR; TCRdb keeps in-frame clones, though not all of them. The table lists some 150,000 clones, around 80% of them singletons, with 2.5% to 3% in the top ten. The specimen sequenced was PBMCs. These receptors were collected from a woman in her twenties or thirties in good health and CMV-seronegative. CDR3s include the opening cysteine and the closing phenylalanine or tryptophan. D genes are given only for firm matches. Expanded clones are given a class, and other clones once, few, many or no size at all.

D	V	J	size	length	DNA	CDR3
.	TRBV20-1	TRBJ2-7	.	11	TGCAGTGCTAGTAGGTCTAGCGAGCAGTACTTC	CSASRSSEQYF
TRBD2	TRBV7-6	TRBJ2-3	.	17	TGTGCCAGCAGCTCCCGATGGAGCGGGAGGGCTTTTGATACGCAGTATTTT	CASSSRWSGRAFDTQYF
TRBD1	TRBV7-9	TRBJ1-4	.	15	TGTGCCAGCAGCCGCAACAGGGGAGAAAATGAAAAACTGTTTTTT	CASSRNRGENEKLFF
TRBD2	TRBV7-2	TRBJ2-3	.	18	TGTGCCAGCAGCCATTTACCGACTAGCGGGGGGTTCGCAGATACGCAGTATTTT	CASSHLPTSGGFADTQYF
.	TRBV20-1	TRBJ1-4	.	11	TGCAGTGCTACCCGACAGGAAAAACTGTTTTTT	CSATRQEKLFF
TRBD1	TRBV7-3	TRBJ1-1	.	14	TGTGCCAGCAGCCGACAGGGTCTGAACACTGAAGCTTTCTTT	CASSRQGLNTEAFF
.	TRBV29-1	TRBJ2-2	.	12	TGCAGCGTTACAGGGAGAACCGGGGAGCTGTTTTTT	CSVTGRTGELFF
TRBD1	TRBV28	TRBJ2-3	.	16	TGTGCCAGCAGTTTATGGGGACAGGGGGAGGCAGATACGCAGTATTTT	CASSLWGQGEADTQYF
TRBD2	TRBV28	TRBJ2-1	.	17	TGTGCCAGCAGTTTCCCCACCCACGGGACTAGTTACGATGAGCAGTTCTTC	CASSFPTHGTSYDEQFF
.	TRBV5-6	TRBJ2-2	many	16	TGTGCCAGCAGCTTGTGGGGGGGCGGTCACACCGGGGAGCTGTTTTTT	CASSLWGGGHTGELFF
.	TRBV19	TRBJ1-3	.	14	TGTGCCAGTAGTTCCGCGGGCTCTGGAAACACCATATATTTT	CASSSAGSGNTIYF
.	TRBV19	TRBJ1-4	few	16	TGTGCCAGTAGTATAGATGCGGACAGCTCTAATGAAAAACTGTTTTTT	CASSIDADSSNEKLFF
.	TRBV5-8	TRBJ2-5	.	16	TGTGCCAGCAGCTTTAGTAGGCAGGGGGGAGCAGAGACCCAGTACTTC	CASSFSRQGGAETQYF
.	TRBV5-6	TRBJ2-7	few	13	TGTGCCAGCAGCTTGAGGGGGTTAAGAGAGCAGTACTTC	CASSLRGLREQYF
.	TRBV6-5	TRBJ2-7	.	12	TGTGCCAGCAGTGGTCAGGGGACCGAGCAGTACTTC	CASSGQGTEQYF
TRBD2	TRBV5-5	TRBJ2-2	.	16	TGTGCCAGCAGCTCACTAGCGGGGGCTAACACCGGGGAGCTGTTTTTT	CASSSLAGANTGELFF
TRBD1	TRBV5-6	TRBJ1-2	.	14	TGTGCCAGCAGCTGGGGACAGGAATCCTATGGCTACACCTTC	CASSWGQESYGYTF
.	TRBV5-1	TRBJ2-5	.	16	TGCGCCAGCAGCTTGGCCGCTGCAGGCGCCCAAGAGACCCAGTACTTC	CASSLAAAGAQETQYF
.	TRBV25-1	TRBJ1-5	.	16	TGTGCCAGCAGTGATGGGGGGGCCAGTCGCAATCAGCCCCAGCATTTT	CASSDGGASRNQPQHF
.	TRBV2	TRBJ1-2	.	14	TGTGCCAGCAGTGTCGTACAGAGCCTCGTTGGCTACACCTTC	CASSVVQSLVGYTF
TRBD2	TRBV9	TRBJ2-1	once	16	TGTGCCAGCAGCGTAGTCGGCGGGGGGGCTGGCAATGAGCAGTTCTTC	CASSVVGGGAGNEQFF